This T cell receptor beta chain was sequenced for a study of T-cell memory formation after mild COVID-19. Each CDR3 protein gets one entry after TCRdb re-called the 5' RACE reads with MiXCR. The data show around 410,000 distinct CDR3 sequences, roughly a quarter seen once. This CDR3 comprises 14 residues. V dropped 5 bases and J dropped 7; count of bases not matched to a gene: 9. The clonotype was recovered from an adult woman who had mild COVID-19 (a few samples of this study predate the infection). Cell type and time point are not known. Sequencing used PBMCs or a T cell subset sorted from them (not recorded which). This chain uses TRBV12-3 or TRBV12-4 with TRBJ1-1; 8 bases fit TRBD1. CDR3 loop: CASSNSGGAGEAFF. DNA for the CDR3: TGTGCCAGCAGTAATTCAGGGGGCGCGGGTGAAGCTTTCTTT.